These 10 T cell receptor beta chains were sequenced from one sample in a study of blood T cells in healthy people across ages. Then a second PCR, running roughly 6 to 12 cycles, was carried out with a sample-barcoded 5' primer and a J-beta primer mix. TCRdb reprocessed the 5' RACE reads via MiXCR and lists one record per CDR3 protein. The sample lists roughly 900,000 distinct CDR3 sequences; under 50% were seen once. The sample consisted of blood. The receptors originated from a young man in good health.

This clonotype turned up a few times. The V gene is TRBV6-5, the J gene TRBJ1-6; D gene unclear. Trimming left V 0 bases short and J 9 bases short, with 12 bases between. CDR3 length: 15 residues. The germline V gene has CDR1 MNHEY and CDR2 SVGAGI. CDR3 amino acids: CASSYSGGHTSPLHF. The CDR3 DNA sequence: TGTGCCAGCAGTTACTCAGGAGGGCACACTTCACCCCTCCACTTT.

Regarding this clonotype: At one boundary the junction diverges from the germline segment, which might be a read error. The chain links TRBV7-2 to TRBJ1-2; 7 bases are shared with TRBD1. This CDR3 spans 14 amino acids. Germline loops: CDR1 SGHTA, CDR2 FQGNSA. CDR3 sequence (DNA): TGTGCCAGCAGCTCAGGGGGGTTTAACTATGACTACACCTTC. This sequence encodes CASSSGGFNYDYTF.

V is TRBV7-2 and J is TRBJ2-7, with D perhaps matching TRBD2 (6 bases). The CDR3 is 15 amino acids. V lost 6 bases to trimming and J lost 0 bases, with 15 bases between them. Germline lookup yields CDR1 SGHTA and CDR2 FQGNSA. The CDR3, as DNA: TGTGCCAGCAGTGTCGGGGGAGTGAGCTCCTACGAGCAGTACTTC. Amino acid sequence: CASSVGGVSSYEQYF.

This chain links TRBV4-1 with TRBJ2-1, with D perhaps TRBD1 (5 bases). CDR3 length: 17 residues. CDR1 is MGHRA, CDR2 YSYEKL, per germline. V dropped 0 bases and J dropped 4 bases, with 16 bases sitting between them. The CDR3 here is CASSQEATGIGYNEQFF. The CDR3 DNA sequence: TGCGCCAGCAGCCAAGAGGCAACAGGAATAGGGTACAATGAGCAGTTCTTC.

This clonotype occurred a few times. CDR3 in DNA: TGCAGTGCTAGAGCTGGGGCCCGCCGCGATACGCAGTATTTT. Protein sequence: CSARAGARRDTQYF. The rearrangement uses TRBV20-1 and TRBJ2-3, with D maybe TRBD1 (5 bases). In germline, CDR1 is DFQATT, CDR2 SNEGSKA (reference sequence). This CDR3 spans 14 amino acids. Trimming took off 1 base at V and 6 bases at J, with 14 bases between the two ends.

This clonotype was detected only a few times. The rearrangement uses TRBV11-2 and TRBJ2-3; D not resolved. The CDR3 has 15 amino acids. V lost 1 base to trimming and J lost 6 bases, with 14 bases between them. Germline V CDR1 and CDR2: SGHAT, FQNNGV. CDR3: CASSLGAAKSDTQYF. The CDR3 DNA reads as TGTGCCAGCAGCTTAGGGGCGGCAAAATCGGATACGCAGTATTTT.

This clonotype was counted only a few times. The genes are TRBV5-1 and TRBJ2-7, with D uncertain. V was clipped by 4 bases and J by 3 bases, with 11 bases between them. CDR1 and CDR2 (germline): SGHRS, YFSETQ. This CDR3 is 13 amino acids long. CDR3 amino acids: CASSPSFNYEQYF. Written as DNA, the CDR3 is TGCGCCAGCAGCCCGAGCTTTAACTACGAGCAGTACTTC.

This clonotype was found once. The rearrangement uses TRBV4-1 and TRBJ2-3; either TRBD1 or TRBD2 may fit D (5 bases each). V lost 3 bases and J lost 6, with 10 bases in between. The germline gives CDR1 MGHRA, CDR2 YSYEKL. The CDR3 runs to 13 residues. The CDR3 DNA sequence: TGCGCCAGCAGCCAGTCCAGGGAGGATACGCAGTATTTT. Residues: CASSQSREDTQYF.

V and J are TRBV27 and TRBJ1-2; 7 nucleotides match TRBD1. This CDR3 comprises 16 residues. With V trimmed by 2 bases and J by 6 bases, 12 bases remained unmatched. Germline V lookup: CDR1 MNHEY, CDR2 SMNVEV (reference sequence). The CDR3 bases are TGTGCCAGCAGTTTAGCGGTTGGAGGGGGCGCTAATGGCTACACCTTC. Translated, it gives CASSLAVGGGANGYTF.

The chain couples TRBV24-1 to TRBJ2-3; D call uncertain. V gave up 3 bases and J gave up 7 bases, with 10 bases separating them. The CDR3 loop spans 13 amino acids. Germline lookup yields CDR1 KGHDR and CDR2 SFDVKD. In nucleotides, the CDR3 is TGTGCCACCAGTGATGAATTAATCTATACGCAGTATTTT. Its protein product is CATSDELIYTQYF.